This T cell receptor (beta chain) was captured by sequencing in a study of blood T cell repertoires in COVID-19. The overall study: The United States, Italy and Spain were the sources of the acute and convalescent COVID-19 samples. From T cells, B-cell-depleted T cells, or PBMCs came the material, which was cDNA or gDNA.

As processed by the authors: How many nucleated cells were present was estimated from reference gene primer amplification. Method: immunoSEQ multiplex PCR; TCRdb's copy keeps in-frame clones and lacks some. Clone size and the V and J calls come from that table; the DNA yielded D and trimming. The sample yields about 190,000 clones, under 80% seen once. Germline V gene sequence: CDR1 SGHVS, CDR2 FQNEAQ. J lost 3 bases, V lost 5 bases, and 8 bases had no gene match. The CDR3 is 16 amino acids. This rearrangement joins TRBV7-8 to TRBJ1-1; TRBD1 aligns across 11 bases. This TCR came from a woman between 50 and 59 years old with acute or convalescent COVID-19. Sequencing was carried out using peripheral blood. The CDR3 here is CASSAGQGERYTEAFF. Written as DNA, the CDR3 is TGTGCCAGCAGCGCGGGACAGGGGGAAAGGTACACTGAAGCTTTCTTT.